This record covers a single TCR beta chain. Antigen specificity is unknown. PCR amplification relied on 60 Vbeta primers (plus 13 Jbeta primers). Sequencing was performed with immunoSEQ multiplex PCR; in TCRdb, only in-frame clones are kept and a portion is missing. The sample lists about 140,000 clones, less than 90% seen once, with less than 2% in the top ten. The data belong to a study of cytomegalovirus exposure and HLA in healthy donors. Looking at the study overall: Early on, a data release was issued that held 80 million or so unique TCRs from HLA-typed donors.

Study results and limitations: The listing of roughly 160 TCR beta chains classed them as cytomegalovirus-associated. DRB1 had the most TCR associations and HLA-C the fewest, a later analysis found, with rates varying by HLA locus. Many donors shared some public TCRs, even though most TCR sequences were rare.

The J segment lost 7 bases and the V segment lost 2 bases, leaving 6 bases of the junction unmatched. CDR1 SGHTA and CDR2 FQGNSA come from the germline V gene. The CDR3 covers 15 residues. This chain links TRBV7-2 with TRBJ2-2; 8 nucleotides line up with TRBD2. The specimen was PBMCs. The origin of this receptor is a man aged 35 to 55 in good health and CMV-seronegative. The CDR3 region has the DNA TGTGCCAGCAGCTTAAACGGGGGGGCGAACGGGGAGCTGTTTTTT. This codes for CASSLNGGANGELFF.